This TCR beta chain originates from a study of T cells after yellow fever vaccination. Study-level information: The SMART-Seq v4 Ultra Low Input method served to prepare the low-cell-number fractions.

This clonotype was seen ten or more times. The antigen is unknown. Study findings and constraints: It was a weaker secondary response, yet one that peaked faster, at day 5 versus 15. The appearance of a small share of clonotypes in both CD4 and CD8 compartments was observed.

V lost 0 bases, J lost 6 bases, and 11 bases stayed unmatched. CDR1 is SGHRS, CDR2 YFSETQ, per germline. The CDR3 consists of 17 residues. The TCR cDNA carried a universal primer site and UMIs from 5'RACE template switching. TCRdb passed the 5' RACE reads through MiXCR, listing each CDR3 protein once. The table shows 95,000 to 150,000 distinct CDR3 sequences, with around 7.7% occurring only once. The clonotype comes from a man between 18 and 35 years old who received the YFV17D yellow fever vaccine. J is TRBJ2-4 and V is TRBV5-1, with 8 bases fitting TRBD2. The sample in question was CD4+ T cells sorted from PBMCs, obtained about 10 days after the first yellow fever vaccination. The CDR3 region is CASSLVGTRGAGNIQYF. The CDR3 bases are TGCGCCAGCAGCTTGGTAGGGACTAGAGGGGCCGGAAACATTCAGTACTTC.